This T cell receptor beta chain was obtained from a study of blood T cell repertoires in COVID-19. Background on the study: Both acute and convalescent COVID-19 samples were obtained from the United States, Italy and Spain.

The V and J ends lost 2 bases and 2 bases respectively, with 9 bases between them. CDR1 and CDR2 from the germline V gene are LGHDT and YNNKEL (reference sequence). This CDR3 has 14 amino acids. Cohorts were determined from participant-reported clinical history. The table came from immunoSEQ multiplex PCR; TCRdb's copy has only in-frame clones and leaves some out. The sample comprises roughly 310,000 clones, approximately 91% of which are singletons, and over 8% rests with the top ten. What was sequenced was PBMCs or T cells enriched from blood (not recorded which). This chain links TRBV3-1 (or the pseudogene TRBV3-2) with TRBJ1-1; the D gene is possibly TRBD1 (6 bases). The TCR originated in a middle-aged woman who had recovered from COVID-19. The CDR3: CASSQKGVNTEAFF. CDR3 nucleotide sequence: TGTGCCAGCAGCCAAAAGGGGGTTAACACTGAAGCTTTCTTT.